This TCR beta chain was captured by sequencing in a study of shared clonotypes between healthy human individuals. Measured with immunoSEQ multiplex PCR; TCRdb has only the in-frame clones, and not every one. The sample lists 550,000 to 850,000 clones, roughly 70% seen once, with approximately 1.7% in the top ten. The sequencing input was memory CD4+ T cells sorted from blood. Described subset: CD45RA-negative fraction. This TCR came from a woman aged 30 to 39 in good health.

CDR3 in DNA: TGTGCCAGCAGCCAAGTGCGGGGTAGAACTAAAAAACTGTTTTTT. Translation gives CASSQVRGRTKKLFF. The chain couples TRBV14 to TRBJ1-4, with D hard to call. V shed 1 base and J shed 9 bases, with 15 bases lying between them. CDR1 is SGHDN and CDR2 is FVKESK in the germline V gene. The CDR3 consists of 15 residues.